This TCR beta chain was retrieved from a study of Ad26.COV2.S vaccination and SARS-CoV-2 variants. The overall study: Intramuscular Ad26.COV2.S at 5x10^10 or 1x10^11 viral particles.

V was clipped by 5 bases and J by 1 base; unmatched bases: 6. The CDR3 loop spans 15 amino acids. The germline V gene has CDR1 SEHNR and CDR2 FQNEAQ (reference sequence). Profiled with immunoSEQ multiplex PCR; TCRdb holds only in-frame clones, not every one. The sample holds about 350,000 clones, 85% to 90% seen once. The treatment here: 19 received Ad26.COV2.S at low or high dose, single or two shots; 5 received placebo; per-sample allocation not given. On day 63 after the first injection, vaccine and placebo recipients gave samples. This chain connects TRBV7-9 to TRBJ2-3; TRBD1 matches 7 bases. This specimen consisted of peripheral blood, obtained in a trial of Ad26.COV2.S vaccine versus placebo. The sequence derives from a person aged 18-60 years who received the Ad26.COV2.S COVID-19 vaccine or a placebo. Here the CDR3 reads CASSPRQGGTDTQYF. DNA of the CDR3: TGTGCCAGCAGCCCTCGACAGGGTGGCACAGATACGCAGTATTTT.